The 25 T cell receptor beta chains below all came from one sample that was sequenced in a study of untreated major depressive disorder. Sequenced by immunoSEQ multiplex PCR; TCRdb stores in-frame clones only, minus some. Among tens of thousands of clones listed, roughly 91% were seen once. Specimen: CD4+ T cells from PBMCs. These receptors were obtained from a woman aged 40 to 50 in good health.

This rearrangement joins TRBV28 to TRBJ2-3; 7 bases align to TRBD1. Germline CDR1 is MDHEN and CDR2 is SYDVKM. V trimming: 10 bases; J trimming: 6 bases; junction bases outside the gene matches: 10. This CDR3 region has 13 residues. This chain's CDR3 is CATRKRGRDTQYF. As DNA, the CDR3 is TGTGCCACCAGGAAGAGGGGGCGGGATACGCAGTATTTT.

The count of this clone is one. The chain combines TRBV19 with TRBJ2-1; no firm D call. CDR3 size: 16 residues. CDR1 is LNHDA and CDR2 is SQIVND in the germline V gene (reference sequence). Trimming pared 0 bases from V and 0 bases from J, leaving 9 bases between. This CDR3 reads CASSIDHSHSYNEQFF. The CDR3 DNA sequence: TGTGCCAGTAGTATAGATCATAGCCACTCCTACAATGAGCAGTTCTTC.

J is TRBJ1-5 and V is TRBV30; no firm D call. V lost 0 bases and J lost 3, with 12 bases in between. This CDR3 is 15 amino acids long. The V gene's germline CDR1 is GTSNPN and CDR2 SVGIG (reference sequence). CDR3 nucleotide sequence: TGTGCCTGGAGTGTACGAGGAGGCCACAATCAGCCCCAGCATTTT. Its translation: CAWSVRGGHNQPQHF. Together with reference TRBV30 and TRBJ1-5, the CDR3 gives the full variable domain: SQTIHQWPATLVQPVGSPLSLECTVEGTSNPNLYWYRQAAGRGLQLLFYSVGIGQISSEVPQNLSASRPQDRQFILSSKKLLLSDSGFYLCAWSVRGGHNQPQHFGDGTRLSIL.

For the CDR3, the DNA is TGTGCCAGCAGCGTAGCGAAGACTAGCGGGGGCGGCGGGGAGCTGTTTTTT. This codes for CASSVAKTSGGGGELFF. This rearrangement joins TRBV9 to TRBJ2-2, with TRBD2 matching over 12 bases. V lost 0 bases and J lost 7; bases outside the gene matches: 7. Germline loops: CDR1 SGDLS, CDR2 YYNGEE. The CDR3 spans 17 residues.

The chain uses TRBV30 and TRBJ2-1; a possible D gene is TRBD2 (5 bases). This CDR3 is built from 13 residues. Germline CDR1 reads GTSNPN; CDR2 reads SVGIG (reference sequence). Trimming took 3 bases from V and 8 from J, leaving 14 bases between them. CDR3 nucleotides: TGTGCCTGGAGGGGAGTGGGAATACATGAGCAGTTCTTC. It specifies CAWRGVGIHEQFF.

This clone turned up a few times. The gene calls are TRBV29-1 and TRBJ2-4; D gene unclear. This CDR3 has 12 residues. Germline V gene sequence: CDR1 SQVTM, CDR2 ANQGSEA. The V gene lost 0 bases and the J gene lost 6 bases, with 6 bases spanning the gap. The CDR3 DNA reads TGCAGCGTTGAAGATCCGGCAAACATTCAGTACTTC. Encoded protein: CSVEDPANIQYF.

As to this clone: The same CDR3 also results from other DNA sequences found in this sample. The rearrangement joins TRBV18 to TRBJ1-1; TRBD1 might be the D (5 bases). Germline V lookup: CDR1 KGHSH, CDR2 LQKENI. Deletions cut 3 bases from V and 1 base from J, with 6 bases between. The CDR3 totals 13 residues. The chain's CDR3 is CASSPQGNTEAFF. The CDR3 nucleotides read TGTGCCAGCTCACCCCAGGGGAACACTGAAGCTTTCTTT.

This rearrangement joins TRBV25-1 to TRBJ1-2; D unresolved. CDR3 length: 15 amino acids. Germline V gives CDR1 MGHDK, CDR2 SYGVNS. V was shortened by 3 bases and J by 4 bases, with 15 bases between the two germline ends. The CDR3 nucleotides read TGTGCCAGCAGTGAGTTCGAGAATATGGGCTATGGCTACACCTTC. It is translated as CASSEFENMGYGYTF.

The rearrangement uses TRBV13 and TRBJ2-7; possibly TRBD1 for D (6 bases). CDR3 size: 14 residues. V gave up 2 bases and J gave up 3 bases, with 11 bases separating them. Germline CDR1 and CDR2: PRHDT and FYEKMQ (reference sequence). CDR3 DNA sequence: TGTGCCAGCAGCTTATGGGACAACTACTACGAGCAGTACTTC. Translated, it gives CASSLWDNYYEQYF.

The chain recombines TRBV5-6 with TRBJ1-1; D is unclear. The CDR3 length is 15 residues. Trimming removed 2 bases from V and 4 bases from J, with 15 bases in between. The germline V gene has CDR1 SGHDT and CDR2 YYEEEE. Here the CDR3 reads CASSFLGVSSTEAFF. The CDR3 coding sequence is TGTGCCAGCAGCTTTCTTGGGGTTTCGAGCACTGAAGCTTTCTTT.

This clone was observed a few times. CDR3 nucleotides: TGTGCCAGCAGCCTAACCCCTAGAGACAATGGCTACACCTTC. As protein: CASSLTPRDNGYTF. The chain links TRBV11-2 to TRBJ1-2; no definite D call. CDR1 is SGHAT, CDR2 FQNNGV, per germline. Trimming removed 5 bases from V and 6 bases from J, with 16 bases in between. The CDR3 is 14 amino acids.

The gene calls are TRBV21-1 and TRBJ2-1; whether TRBD1, the table's D call, matches the DNA was not checked. TRBV21-1 is termed a pseudogene. The CDR3 consists of 12 residues. CDR3 region: CASSKYRRKQFF. The CDR3 coding sequence is TGTGCCAGCAGCAAATACAGACGCAAGCAGTTCTTC.

The CDR3 sequence is CASSKEHRLTEQYV. Written as DNA, the CDR3 is TGTGCCAGCAGCAAAGAACATCGGTTGACGGAGCAGTACGTC. The chain employs TRBV21-1 and TRBJ2-7; the tabulated D call, TRBD2, remains unverified against the DNA. TRBV21-1 is labeled a pseudogene. There are 14 residues in the CDR3.

The chain employs TRBV6-5 and TRBJ1-6; no definite D call. This CDR3 has 15 residues. Germline-derived CDR1 and CDR2 are MNHEY and SVGAGI. The V and J ends lost 2 bases and 9 bases respectively, with 14 bases between them. CDR3 nucleotide sequence: TGTGCCAGCAGTTACCGGGAAAACCGTGGTTCACCCCTCCACTTT. Its translation is CASSYRENRGSPLHF.

The V and J genes are TRBV5-1 and TRBJ1-1; no reliable D call. Trimming took 3 bases from V and 2 from J, leaving 8 bases between them. The V gene's germline CDR1 is SGHRS and CDR2 YFSETQ. The CDR3 has 13 residues. This chain's CDR3 is CASSWNSNTEAFF. In nucleotides, the CDR3 is TGCGCCAGCAGCTGGAACAGCAACACTGAAGCTTTCTTT.

The CDR3 DNA reads as TGTGCCAGCAGCCAAGAAAATAGCGGGGGAAACACCGGGGAGCTGTTTTTT. Its protein product is CASSQENSGGNTGELFF. The V gene is TRBV4-2, the J gene TRBJ2-2; 9 nucleotides line up with TRBD2. Germline V gene sequence: CDR1 LGHNA, CDR2 YNFKEQ. The length of the CDR3 is 17 residues. Trimming at V came to 0 bases and at J to 2 bases, leaving 4 bases not matched to a gene.

CDR3 nucleotide sequence: TGTGCCAGCAGCTTTCCTTGGGAGTATGAGCAGTTCTTC. This gives the protein CASSFPWEYEQFF. V is TRBV7-9 and J is TRBJ2-1, with D perhaps matching TRBD2 (5 bases). CDR1 SEHNR and CDR2 FQNEAQ come from the germline V gene (reference sequence). The CDR3 is 13 residues long. The ends were cut back, 3 bases at V and 8 bases at J, with 11 bases in the middle.

This sequence joins TRBV9 and TRBJ2-5, with TRBD2 matching 7 bases. CDR1 and CDR2 (germline): SGDLS, YYNGEE. This CDR3 has 15 residues. V lost 3 bases to trimming and J lost 5 bases; unmatched junction nucleotides: 10. The CDR3 reads CASSGAGGGYETQYF. The DNA for the CDR3 is TGTGCCAGCAGCGGAGCTGGGGGGGGGTATGAGACCCAGTACTTC.

This sequence joins TRBV30 and TRBJ2-3; D is perhaps TRBD2 (6 bases). This CDR3 is built from 17 residues. Trimming took off 0 bases at V and 7 bases at J, with 23 bases between the two ends. Germline-derived CDR1 and CDR2 are GTSNPN and SVGIG (reference sequence). The DNA for the CDR3 is TGTGCCTGGAGTGTAACTGGCGCAAAGGGGCGGGAAAATACGCAGTATTTT. It codes for CAWSVTGAKGRENTQYF.

This clone was observed a few times. This rearrangement joins TRBV5-5 to TRBJ1-1; 7 bases match TRBD1. This CDR3 has 20 residues. Per germline, CDR1 SGHKS and CDR2 YYEKEE (reference sequence). V trimming: 2 bases; J trimming: 0 bases; junction bases outside the gene matches: 19. Written as DNA, the CDR3 is TGTGCCAGCAGCTTTCGAAAGTTGTCGGTAACAGGGGATTTGAACACTGAAGCTTTCTTT. It yields the protein CASSFRKLSVTGDLNTEAFF.

This chain uses TRBV6-1 with TRBJ2-5; 7 positions match TRBD1. CDR1 MNHNS and CDR2 SASEGT come from the germline V gene. V lost 7 bases and J lost 4; bases outside the gene matches: 9. The CDR3 covers 14 residues. CDR3 sequence reads: CASIDRVRRETQYF. The CDR3 DNA is TGTGCCAGCATCGACAGGGTCCGCCGAGAGACCCAGTACTTC.

This rearrangement joins TRBV5-1 to TRBJ2-3; 11 bases map to TRBD1. This CDR3 is 19 amino acids long. Germline CDR1 is SGHRS and CDR2 is YFSETQ. The V gene end was trimmed by 3 bases and the J gene end by 0 bases; junction bases not matched to a gene: 12. The DNA for the CDR3 is TGCGCCAGCAGCTCGTGGACAGGGGGCTTCGAAGAAAGCACAGATACGCAGTATTTT. It specifies CASSSWTGGFEESTDTQYF.

The V call is TRBV19, the J call TRBJ2-3, with 9 bases fitting TRBD2. Losses at the gene ends were 5 bases for V and 2 bases for J; bases not matched to a gene: 5. CDR1 LNHDA and CDR2 SQIVND come from the germline V gene (reference sequence). CDR3 length equals 15 residues. CDR3 DNA: TGTGCCAGTAGTCCTCGACTAGCGGTCACAGATACGCAGTATTTT. Protein: CASSPRLAVTDTQYF.

The chain uses TRBV20-1 and TRBJ1-1; D is undetermined. There are 11 residues in the CDR3. The V and J ends lost 6 bases and 6 bases respectively, with 11 bases between them. The germline gives CDR1 DFQATT, CDR2 SNEGSKA (reference sequence). CDR3 protein: CSAIALAEAFF. As DNA, the CDR3 is TGCAGTGCCATCGCCCTGGCTGAAGCTTTCTTT.

The chain has TRBV5-1 and TRBJ1-4, with a possible D match to TRBD1 (5 bases). V shed 4 bases and J shed 2 bases, with 21 bases lying between them. Germline assignment: CDR1 SGHRS and CDR2 YFSETQ. There are 18 residues in the CDR3. The CDR3 DNA sequence: TGCGCCAGCAGCCGGAGCTTCGACCTCAGGGTGACTAATGAAAAACTGTTTTTT. This translates into CASSRSFDLRVTNEKLFF.